The text below deals with one T cell receptor beta chain. No antigen is known for it. This entry belongs to a study of cytomegalovirus exposure and HLA in healthy donors. As for the study in general: Both the roughly 120 validation repertoires and the roughly 640 first-cohort repertoires used the same platform, as reported by a later analysis. Study-wide findings and caveats: Researchers reported that a few CMV-associated chains were confirmed in vitro as CMV antigen-specific. That first-cohort TCR clusters tended to co-occur in the 130 or so validation repertoires was found in a later analysis. The authors listed 150 to 200 TCR beta chains as cytomegalovirus-associated.

The V gene's germline CDR1 is SQVTM and CDR2 ANQGSEA. CDR3 size: 13 residues. J gave up 5 bases and V 5 bases, and 2 bases lay outside the gene matches. TCRdb's table, derived via immunoSEQ multiplex PCR, lists solely in-frame clones and lacks some. The sample includes 150,000 or so clones, around nine tenths of them seen just once. Source material: PBMCs. The origin of this receptor is a man between 18 and 29 years old in good health and CMV-seropositive. The chain couples TRBV29-1 to TRBJ2-1, with 11 bases matching TRBD1. The CDR3 region is CSVLGQGDNEQFF. In nucleotides, the CDR3 is TGCAGCGTTCTGGGACAGGGGGACAATGAGCAGTTCTTC.